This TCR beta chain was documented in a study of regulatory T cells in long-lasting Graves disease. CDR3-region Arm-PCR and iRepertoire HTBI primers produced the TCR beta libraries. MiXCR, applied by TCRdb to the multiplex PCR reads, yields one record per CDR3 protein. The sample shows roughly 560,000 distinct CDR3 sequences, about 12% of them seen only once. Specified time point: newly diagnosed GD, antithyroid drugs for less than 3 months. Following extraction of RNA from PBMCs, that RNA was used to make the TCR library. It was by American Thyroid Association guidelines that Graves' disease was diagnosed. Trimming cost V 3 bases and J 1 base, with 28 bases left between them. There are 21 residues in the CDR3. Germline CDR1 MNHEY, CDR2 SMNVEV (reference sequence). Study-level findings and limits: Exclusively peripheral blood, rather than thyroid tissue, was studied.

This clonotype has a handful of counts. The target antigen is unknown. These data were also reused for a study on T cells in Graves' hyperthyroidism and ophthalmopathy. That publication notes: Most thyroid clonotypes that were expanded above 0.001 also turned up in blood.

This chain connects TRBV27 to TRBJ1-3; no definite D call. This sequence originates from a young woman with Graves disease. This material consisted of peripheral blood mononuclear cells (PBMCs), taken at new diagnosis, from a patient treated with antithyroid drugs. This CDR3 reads CASSLPRNALHTLGSGNTIYF. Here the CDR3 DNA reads TGTGCCAGCAGTTTGCCCCGGAACGCCTTACACACCCTAGGTTCTGGAAACACCATATATTTT.